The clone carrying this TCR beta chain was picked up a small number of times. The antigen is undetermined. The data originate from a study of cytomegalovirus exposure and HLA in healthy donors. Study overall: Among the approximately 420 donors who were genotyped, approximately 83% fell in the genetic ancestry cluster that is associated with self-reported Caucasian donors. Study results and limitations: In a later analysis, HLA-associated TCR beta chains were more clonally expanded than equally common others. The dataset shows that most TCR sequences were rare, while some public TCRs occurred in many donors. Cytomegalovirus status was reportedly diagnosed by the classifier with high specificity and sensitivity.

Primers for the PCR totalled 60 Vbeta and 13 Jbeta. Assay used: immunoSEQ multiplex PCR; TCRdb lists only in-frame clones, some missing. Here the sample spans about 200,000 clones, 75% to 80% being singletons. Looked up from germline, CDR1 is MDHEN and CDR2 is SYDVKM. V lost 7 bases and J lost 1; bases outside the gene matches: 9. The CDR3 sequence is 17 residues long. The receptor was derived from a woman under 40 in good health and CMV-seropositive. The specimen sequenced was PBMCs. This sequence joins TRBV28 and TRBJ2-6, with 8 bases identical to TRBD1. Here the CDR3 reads CASTTGQGPSGANVLTF. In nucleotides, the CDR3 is TGTGCCAGCACCACCGGACAGGGACCATCTGGGGCCAACGTCCTGACTTTC.